This T cell receptor (beta chain) stems from a study of shared clonotypes between healthy human individuals (dated by TCRdb to 2018 to 2020). At the level of the whole study: The cohort comprised two women and three men aged 18 to 49 years. Each donor's leukapheresis produced roughly between about 0.8 and 10 billion PBMCs. To estimate repertoire size and how much clonotypes are shared between individuals, the study performed deep sequencing of blood TCR repertoires from about five healthy adults. Different laboratories and diverse techniques were used to prepare libraries and sequence TCR repertoires, to increase sequencing depth and limit assay-specific biases. Per donor, three plates each were used for CD4 naive and CD4 memory, two for CD8 naive, and one for CD8 memory. Overall results and qualifications from the work: Sampling was restricted to blood, and TCR repertoires in tissue are likely to differ from TCR repertoires in blood. Sharing across a few donors was observed for about 4.8% of naive CD4, less than 4% of naive CD8, 2% to 2.5% of memory CD4, and around 0.4% of memory CD8 clonotypes. Clonotypes shared by all four sorted-subset donors showed higher generation probabilities than non-shared clonotypes. The genetic and exposure-history diversity represented was limited by the small number of donors. Naive subsets generally had larger estimated clonotype richness than memory subsets did. Rarefaction of sorted-subset datasets indicated incomplete sequencing despite the large sequencing depth. Based on pairwise subsampling, the degree of clonotype sharing among donors was expected to be affected by sequencing depth.

Healthy HIV-negative adults with no recently reported acute infections or vaccinations were included as donors. Every donor was a Caucasian adult living in Nashville, Tennessee, USA. Magnetic negative selection was used to enrich CD4+ T cells, after which naive cells were positively selected on CD45RA and the negative fraction became the memory subset. After blood collection by leukapheresis, PBMCs were isolated using Ficoll-Histopaque density gradient centrifugation and then cryopreserved in the vapor phase of liquid nitrogen. Purity and quantity of every magnetically sorted T cell population were checked by analytical flow cytometry. Each sorted fraction had its genomic DNA isolated and then quantified by UV absorbance on a Nanodrop 2000c. Using the deep immunoSEQ assay, multiplex PCR amplified TCR CDR3 regions from genomic DNA. Extracted genomic DNA from each cell subset was spread evenly across all wells of several immunoSEQ 96-well plates, with each plate serving as a replicate. For sorted subsets, each replicate PCR was loaded with 200 ng genomic DNA, equivalent to 30,000 or so T cell genomes. Purified libraries were quantified with a Qubit 3.0 fluorometer, sized on a Bioanalyzer 2100, and re-quantified with the KAPA Library Quantification kit. Every immunoSEQ 96-well plate was sequenced on a separate single-read 150-cycle Illumina NextSeq 550 flow cell. From the authors' description of their analysis: Because only junctional sequences without quality scores were contained in the immunoSEQ output, filtering matching that applied to full-length reads could not be performed. To assign V/J genes and CDR3, sequences were annotated against IMGT germline references using PyIR, a Python wrapper for IgBLAST v1.9. Reads with weak V/J assignments (E-value above 1e-6), missing CDR3, stop codons, out-of-frame junctions, or ambiguous translated residues were removed. V3J clonotypes were defined as sequences sharing an identical inferred V gene, J gene, and CDR3 amino acid sequence. Percentage overlap between repertoires was calculated by dividing the number of shared unique clonotypes by the size of the smaller repertoire. Repertoire richness was assessed with RTK rarefaction, the Chao1 estimator, and Recon v2.1 estimates of unobserved clonotypes. For all TCRbeta clonotypes obtained by the gDNA method from four donors, generation probabilities were computed with OLGA. TCRdb's version of the immuneACCESS table is confined to in-frame rearrangements and falls short of the full clone set. An unresolved V gene accounts for under half of the shortfall where checked; the remainder is of unknown origin. Clonal size and the V and J genes are those of that table, whereas D and trimming came from the DNA. The sample has some 2,400,000 clones on record, approximately 94% of them singletons. Over 0.1% of the sample comes from the top ten.

About this clone: The antigen it binds to is not known. Per-base qualities were not stored, and no clone one base away is much larger.

For this chain, trimming is 3 bases at the V end and 6 bases at the J end, and the number of junction bases without a gene match is 3. CDR1 is given as SGDLS and CDR2 as YYNGEE, both from the germline V gene. From cysteine to phenylalanine, the CDR3 is 13 amino acids long. Only CDR3 DNA remains: 39 bases, in frame from the first base. The sequence is built from TRBV9 and TRBJ2-3, and TRBD1 matches 8 of the central bases. This clonotype originated in a man aged 18 to 35 in good health. Sequencing input: naive CD4+ T cells sorted from blood. In the paper's terms, the cell subset or site label means: CD45RA+ positively selected. The DNA reads TGTGCCAGCAGCGCCGCAGGGGGCGATACGCAGTATTTT. This encodes CASSAAGGDTQYF.